This T cell receptor (beta chain) was recovered during a study of blood T cell repertoires in COVID-19. About the study: In each case, the material was cDNA or gDNA derived from T cells, B-cell-depleted T cells, or PBMCs.

The data were produced by immunoSEQ multiplex PCR, yet TCRdb's version contains in-frame clones alone and is incomplete. The repertoire includes more than 150,000 clones, approximately 80% of them detected once, and 17% sits in the top ten. The CDR3 has 15 amino acids. Germline CDR1 and CDR2: MNHNS and SASEGT. Trimming removed 2 bases from V and 6 bases from J; junction bases left unmatched: 4. Ages ranged from about 18 to 90 years, with residence in 24 US areas. This clone occurred many times. The specimen was PBMCs or T cells enriched from blood (not recorded which). This sequence was found in a woman aged 45-60 years who had recovered from COVID-19. The genes are TRBV6-1 and TRBJ2-3; 11 nucleotides align to TRBD2. The CDR3 sequence: CASSELAGGWDTQYF. In nucleotides, the CDR3 is TGTGCCAGCAGTGAACTAGCGGGAGGTTGGGATACGCAGTATTTT.